Below are 10 T cell receptor beta chains sequenced from a single sample in a study of blood T cell repertoires in COVID-19. TCRdb's copy holds only in-frame clones and misses some; the assay was immunoSEQ multiplex PCR. The data hold 250,000 to 300,000 clones, with roughly 90% observed a single time. Material: PBMCs or T cells enriched from blood (not recorded which). Every receptor here comes from a woman in her sixties or seventies who had recovered from COVID-19.

V is TRBV4-2 and J is TRBJ1-1; D ambiguous. CDR3 length equals 15 residues. Trimming left V 2 bases short and J 0 bases short, with 10 bases between. CDR1 LGHNA and CDR2 YNFKEQ come from the germline V gene. CDR3 in amino acids: CASSQTLGVNTEAFF. The CDR3 DNA reads TGTGCCAGCAGCCAAACCCTAGGAGTGAACACTGAAGCTTTCTTT.

This clone was counted a few times. The chain joins TRBV2 to TRBJ2-5; weak D call: TRBD1 (7 bases). Germline values: CDR1 SNHLY, CDR2 FYNNEI. The CDR3 is 15 residues long. V lost 8 bases to trimming and J lost 9 bases, with 25 bases between them. The CDR3 nucleotides are TGTGCCAGCCAGGTTACCAGGGGGGACACTGGCGCCCAGTACTTC. Encoded protein: CASQVTRGDTGAQYF. Full variable domain (missing parts from reference TRBV2 and TRBJ2-5): EPEVTQTPSHQVTQMGQEVILRCVPISNHLYFYWYRQILGQKVEFLVSFYNNEISEKSEIFDDQFSVERPDGSNFTLKIRSTKLEDSAMYFCASQVTRGDTGAQYFGPGTRLLVL.

CDR3 loop: CASSLETGGAYGYTF. The CDR3 DNA reads TGTGCCAGCAGCTTAGAGACAGGGGGCGCCTATGGCTACACCTTC. This chain uses TRBV11-2 with TRBJ1-2; 10 bases match TRBD1. Per germline, CDR1 SGHAT and CDR2 FQNNGV. The CDR3 covers 15 residues. V was clipped by 0 bases and J by 4 bases; unmatched bases: 2.

This sequence joins TRBV2 and TRBJ2-5; D perhaps matches TRBD1 (6 bases). Trimming left V 2 bases short and J 7 bases short, with 17 bases between. The CDR3 covers 15 residues. Looked up from germline, CDR1 is SNHLY and CDR2 is FYNNEI. In DNA, the CDR3 is TGTGCCAGCAGTGAAACCCTAACAGGGAGCATGACCCAGTACTTC. Translation gives CASSETLTGSMTQYF.

The genes are TRBV20-1 and TRBJ1-5, with a possible D match to TRBD1 (6 bases). CDR3 length: 11 residues. Germline CDR1 DFQATT, CDR2 SNEGSKA (reference sequence). The CDR3 nucleotides are TGCAGCACAGGGTCGGATCAGCCCCAGCATTTT. This codes for CSTGSDQPQHF.

V gene TRBV24-1 combines with J gene TRBJ2-1, with D uncertain. The CDR3 length is 12 residues. The germline V gene has CDR1 KGHDR and CDR2 SFDVKD. Trimming left V 6 bases short and J 4 bases short, with 6 bases between. CDR3 protein: CATSMAYNEQFF. The CDR3 DNA reads as TGTGCCACCAGTATGGCTTACAATGAGCAGTTCTTC.

This chain links TRBV7-6 with TRBJ2-2; no definite D call. The V and J ends lost 5 bases and 9 bases respectively, with 10 bases between them. The germline gives CDR1 SGHVS, CDR2 FNYEAQ. CDR3 length: 12 amino acids. The CDR3 nucleotides are TGTGCCAGCAGCCCGGTCTCGAGGGAGCTGTTTTTT. This encodes CASSPVSRELFF.

Here the CDR3 reads CARRQGALSTNEKLFF. The CDR3 DNA follows: TGTGCCAGAAGACAGGGGGCCCTATCAACTAATGAAAAACTGTTTTTT. The chain combines TRBV2 with TRBJ1-4; TRBD1 aligns across 10 bases. The trim removed 9 bases at V and 0 bases at J, leaving 7 bases unmatched. This CDR3 has 16 residues. From germline, CDR1 is SNHLY and CDR2 FYNNEI.

The rearrangement joins TRBV9 to TRBJ1-4; unclear D gene. Trimming left V 4 bases short and J 0 bases short, with 10 bases between. Germline loops: CDR1 SGDLS, CDR2 YYNGEE. The CDR3 extends over 15 amino acids. CDR3 residues: CASSPRATTNEKLFF. The DNA of the CDR3 is TGTGCCAGCAGCCCGAGGGCCACAACTAATGAAAAACTGTTTTTT.

The chain employs TRBV27 and TRBJ2-2; 9 bases are a match to TRBD1. The V gene end was trimmed by 5 bases and the J gene end by 4 bases; junction bases not matched to a gene: 8. CDR1 is MNHEY, CDR2 SMNVEV, per germline (reference sequence). The CDR3 has 16 amino acids. CDR3 DNA: TGTGCCAGCAGTCGTCCCGGGACAGGGCTCACCGGGGAGCTGTTTTTT. Translation: CASSRPGTGLTGELFF.